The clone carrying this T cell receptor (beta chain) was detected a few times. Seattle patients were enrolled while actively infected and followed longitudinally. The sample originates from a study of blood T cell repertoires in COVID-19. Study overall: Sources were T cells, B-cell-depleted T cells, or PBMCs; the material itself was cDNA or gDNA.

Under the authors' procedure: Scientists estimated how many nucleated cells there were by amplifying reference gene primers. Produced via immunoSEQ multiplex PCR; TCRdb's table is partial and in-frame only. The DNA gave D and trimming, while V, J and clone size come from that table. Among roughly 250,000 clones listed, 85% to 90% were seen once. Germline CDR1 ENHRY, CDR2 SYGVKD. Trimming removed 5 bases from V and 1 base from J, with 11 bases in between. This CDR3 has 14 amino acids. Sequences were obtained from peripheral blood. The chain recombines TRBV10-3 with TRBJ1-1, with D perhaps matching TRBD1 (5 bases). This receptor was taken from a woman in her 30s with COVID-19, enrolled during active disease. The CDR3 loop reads CAISPGTENTEAFF. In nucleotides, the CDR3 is TGTGCCATCAGTCCCGGGACTGAGAACACTGAAGCTTTCTTT.